The 6 T cell receptor beta chains below all came from one sample that was sequenced in a study of OX40 agonist ivuxolimab in advanced cancers. The data were produced by immunoSEQ multiplex PCR, yet TCRdb's version contains in-frame clones alone and is incomplete. The sample has fewer than 85,000 clones, 80% to 95% seen once. The sequenced sample was CD4+ or CD8+ T cells sorted from blood, obtained in a trial of the OX40 agonist ivuxolimab. The receptors were gathered from an adult with an advanced solid tumor such as melanoma, head and neck, liver or kidney cancer.

This chain uses TRBV7-7 with TRBJ2-2, with D perhaps TRBD2 (6 bases). This CDR3 region has 13 residues. Germline CDR1 is SSHAT and CDR2 is FNYEAQ (reference sequence). Trimming took off 5 bases at V and 7 bases at J, with 11 bases between the two ends. Written as DNA, the CDR3 is TGTGCCAGCAGCCCCGGGGGACGCGGGGAGCTGTTTTTT. The encoded protein is CASSPGGRGELFF.

This clone came up once. J is TRBJ2-5 and V is TRBV11-1, with TRBD2 matching over 12 bases. There are 19 residues in the CDR3. J gave up 5 bases and V 1 base, and 14 bases lay outside the gene matches. In germline, CDR1 is SGHAT, CDR2 FQDESV (reference sequence). CDR3 protein: CASSLGPLAGGPKWETQYF. CDR3 DNA sequence: TGTGCCAGCAGCTTAGGGCCACTAGCGGGGGGCCCAAAATGGGAGACCCAGTACTTC.

Only one count was recorded for this clone. The gene calls are TRBV7-2 and TRBJ2-3, with TRBD2 matching 7 bases. After removal of 4 bases from V and 2 bases from J, the junction contained 3 bases not matched to a gene. The germline gives CDR1 SGHTA, CDR2 FQGNSA. This CDR3 is 14 amino acids long. The CDR3 bases are TGTGCCAGCAGCTCCGGACTAGTCACAGATACGCAGTATTTT. This sequence encodes CASSSGLVTDTQYF.

The chain carries TRBV6-6 and TRBJ1-4; tentatively, D is TRBD1 (5 bases). V lost 6 bases and J lost 4, with 12 bases in between. There are 14 residues in the CDR3. The V gene's germline CDR1 is MNHNY and CDR2 SVGAGI (reference sequence). The CDR3 coding sequence is TGTGCCAGCAGCCAAGGACACGGTAATGAAAAACTGTTTTTT. Translated, it gives CASSQGHGNEKLFF.

The chain couples TRBV5-1 to TRBJ2-1, with 9 bases that match TRBD2. The V segment lost 2 bases and the J segment 7 bases; nucleotides outside the gene matches: 13. The germline V gene has CDR1 SGHRS and CDR2 YFSETQ. This CDR3 region has 17 residues. The CDR3 region is CASSLNPTSGSLNEQFF. CDR3 in DNA: TGCGCCAGCAGCTTAAACCCGACTAGCGGTTCTTTAAATGAGCAGTTCTTC. Combining the CDR3 with reference TRBV5-1 and TRBJ2-1 gives the whole variable domain KAGVTQTPRYLIKTRGQQVTLSCSPISGHRSVSWYQQTPGQGLQFLFEYFSETQRNKGNFPGRFSGRQFSNSRSEMNVSTLELGDSALYLCASSLNPTSGSLNEQFFGPGTRLTVL.

This chain uses TRBV18 with TRBJ2-3; 8 positions match TRBD1. Germline assignment: CDR1 KGHSH and CDR2 LQKENI. CDR3 size: 17 residues. J gave up 0 bases and V 3 bases, and 8 bases lay outside the gene matches. The CDR3, as DNA: TGTGCCAGCTCACCCAAACAGGGGGTATCTAGCACAGATACGCAGTATTTT. This gives the protein CASSPKQGVSSTDTQYF.